One T cell receptor beta chain is described in this entry. Original methodology: From reference gene primer amplification, estimates of nucleated cell counts were derived. The table came from immunoSEQ multiplex PCR; TCRdb's copy has only in-frame clones and leaves some out. V and J calls and clone size are given by that table; D and trimming were obtained from the DNA. There are 11,000 to 15,000 clones in the sample; approximately 88% occur only once, and around 5% lies in the top ten. The data belong to a study of blood T cell repertoires in COVID-19. At the level of the study: T cells, B-cell-depleted T cells, or PBMCs supplied cDNA or gDNA.

The CDR3 loop spans 16 amino acids. Trimming removed 3 bases from V and 8 bases from J, with 20 bases in between. From germline, CDR1 is LNHDA and CDR2 SQIVND (reference sequence). This sequence joins TRBV19 and TRBJ2-1; tentative D call: TRBD2 (6 bases). The sample comprised peripheral blood. The clonotype was recovered from a human donor in a cohort sampled during active COVID-19. CDR3 coding DNA: TGTGCCAGTAGTATTGGTCGGCGGGATAAGACCGATGAGCAGTTCTTC. This codes for CASSIGRRDKTDEQFF.